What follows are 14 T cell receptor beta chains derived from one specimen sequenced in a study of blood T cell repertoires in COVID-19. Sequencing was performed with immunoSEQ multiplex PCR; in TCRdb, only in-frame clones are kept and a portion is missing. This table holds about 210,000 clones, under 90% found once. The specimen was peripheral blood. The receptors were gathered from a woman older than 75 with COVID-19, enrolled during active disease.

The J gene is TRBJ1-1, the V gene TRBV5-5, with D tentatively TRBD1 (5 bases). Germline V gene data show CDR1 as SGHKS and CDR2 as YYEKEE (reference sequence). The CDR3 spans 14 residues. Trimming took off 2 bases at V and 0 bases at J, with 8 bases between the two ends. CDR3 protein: CASSLLQVNTEAFF. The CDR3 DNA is TGTGCCAGCAGCTTATTACAGGTGAACACTGAAGCTTTCTTT.

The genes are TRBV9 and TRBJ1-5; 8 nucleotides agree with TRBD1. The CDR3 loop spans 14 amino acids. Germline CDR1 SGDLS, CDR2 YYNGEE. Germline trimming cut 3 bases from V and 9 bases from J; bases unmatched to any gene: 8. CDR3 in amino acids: CASSAGTGIRPQHF. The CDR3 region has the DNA TGTGCCAGCAGCGCTGGGACAGGAATCAGGCCCCAGCATTTT.

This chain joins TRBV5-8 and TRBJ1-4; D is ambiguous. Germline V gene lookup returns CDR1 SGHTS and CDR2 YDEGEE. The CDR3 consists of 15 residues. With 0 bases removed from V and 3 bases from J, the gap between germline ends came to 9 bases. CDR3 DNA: TGTGCCAGCAGCTTGGGTAGCCGGGCTAATGAAAAACTGTTTTTT. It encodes CASSLGSRANEKLFF.

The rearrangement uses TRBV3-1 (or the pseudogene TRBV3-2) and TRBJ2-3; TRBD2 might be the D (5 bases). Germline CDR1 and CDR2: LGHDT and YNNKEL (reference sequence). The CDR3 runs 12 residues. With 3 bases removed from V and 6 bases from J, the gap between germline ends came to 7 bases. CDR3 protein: CASSQGSDTQYF. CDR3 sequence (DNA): TGTGCCAGCAGCCAGGGGAGCGATACGCAGTATTTT.

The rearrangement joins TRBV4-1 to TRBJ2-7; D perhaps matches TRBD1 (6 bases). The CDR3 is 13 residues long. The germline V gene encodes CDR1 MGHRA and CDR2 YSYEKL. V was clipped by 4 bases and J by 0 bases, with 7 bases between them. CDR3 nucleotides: TGCGCCAGCAGCCGAGGGGGCTCCTACGAGCAGTACTTC. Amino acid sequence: CASSRGGSYEQYF.

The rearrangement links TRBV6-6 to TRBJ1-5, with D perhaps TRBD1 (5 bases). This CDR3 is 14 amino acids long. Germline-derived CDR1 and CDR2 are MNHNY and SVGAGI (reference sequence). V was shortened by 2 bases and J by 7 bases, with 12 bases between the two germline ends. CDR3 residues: CASSYDSLGQPQHF. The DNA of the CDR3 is TGTGCCAGCAGTTACGACAGCCTGGGACAGCCCCAGCATTTT.

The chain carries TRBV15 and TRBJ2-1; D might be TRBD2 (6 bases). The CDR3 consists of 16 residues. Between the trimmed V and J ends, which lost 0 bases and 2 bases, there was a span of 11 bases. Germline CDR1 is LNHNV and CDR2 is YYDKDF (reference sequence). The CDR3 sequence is CATSRDGSGTYNEQFF. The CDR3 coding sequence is TGTGCCACCAGCAGAGATGGTAGCGGTACCTACAATGAGCAGTTCTTC. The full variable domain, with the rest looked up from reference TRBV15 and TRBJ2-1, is DAMVIQNPRYQVTQFGKPVTLSCSQTLNHNVMYWYQQKSSQAPKLLFHYYDKDFNNEADTPDNFQSRRPNTSFCFLDIRSPGLGDTAMYLCATSRDGSGTYNEQFFGPGTRLTVL.

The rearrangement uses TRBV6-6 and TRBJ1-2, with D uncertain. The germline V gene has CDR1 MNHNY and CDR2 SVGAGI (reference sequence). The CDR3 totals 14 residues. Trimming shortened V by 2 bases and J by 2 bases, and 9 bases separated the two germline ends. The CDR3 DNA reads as TGTGCCAGCAGTTACGTTGGCGGGAACTATGGCTACACCTTC. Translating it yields CASSYVGGNYGYTF.

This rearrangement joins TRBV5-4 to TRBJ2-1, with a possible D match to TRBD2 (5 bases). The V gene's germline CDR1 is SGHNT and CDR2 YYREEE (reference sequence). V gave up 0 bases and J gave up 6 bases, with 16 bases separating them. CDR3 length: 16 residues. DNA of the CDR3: TGTGCCAGCAGCTTGGCCTTCGAGGGAGTTGGCAATGAGCAGTTCTTC. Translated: CASSLAFEGVGNEQFF.

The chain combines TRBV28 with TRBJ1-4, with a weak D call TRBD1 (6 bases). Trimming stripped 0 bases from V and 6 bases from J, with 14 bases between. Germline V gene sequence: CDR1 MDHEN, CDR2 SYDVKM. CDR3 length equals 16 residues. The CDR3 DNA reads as TGTGCCAGCAGTTTATGGGGGGGGACAAAGTATGAAAAACTGTTTTTT. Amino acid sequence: CASSLWGGTKYEKLFF. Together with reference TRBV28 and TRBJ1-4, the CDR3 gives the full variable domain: DVKVTQSSRYLVKRTGEKVFLECVQDMDHENMFWYRQDPGLGLRLIYFSYDVKMKEKGDIPEGYSVSREKKERFSLILESASTNQTSMYLCASSLWGGTKYEKLFFGSGTQLSVL.

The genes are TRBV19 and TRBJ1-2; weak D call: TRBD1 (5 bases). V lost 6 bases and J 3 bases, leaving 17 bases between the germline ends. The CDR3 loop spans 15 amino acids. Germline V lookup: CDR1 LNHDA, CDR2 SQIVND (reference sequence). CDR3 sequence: CASSSHQGGDYGYTF. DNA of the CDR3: TGTGCCAGTAGCTCCCATCAGGGTGGGGACTATGGCTACACCTTC.

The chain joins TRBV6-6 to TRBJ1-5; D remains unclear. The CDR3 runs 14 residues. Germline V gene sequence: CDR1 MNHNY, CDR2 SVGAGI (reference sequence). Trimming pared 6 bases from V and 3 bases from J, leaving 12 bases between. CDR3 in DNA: TGTGCCAGCAGCTCACAGACCTTCAATCAGCCCCAGCATTTT. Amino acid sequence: CASSSQTFNQPQHF.

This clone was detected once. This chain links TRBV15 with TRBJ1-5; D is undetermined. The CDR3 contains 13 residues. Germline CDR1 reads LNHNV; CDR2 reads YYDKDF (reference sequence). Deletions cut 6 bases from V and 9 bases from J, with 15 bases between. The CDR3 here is CATRQPPAGPQHF. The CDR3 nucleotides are TGTGCCACCAGGCAGCCCCCGGCGGGGCCCCAGCATTTT.

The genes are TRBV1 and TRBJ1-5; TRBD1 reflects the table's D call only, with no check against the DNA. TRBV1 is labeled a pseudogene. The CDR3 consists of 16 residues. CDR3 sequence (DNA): TGCACCAGCAGCCTTCAGGACAGGGGTTATTTTCAGCCCCAGCATTTT. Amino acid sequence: CTSSLQDRGYFQPQHF.